The rows below give T cell receptor beta chains drawn from one sample of a study of T cells after yellow fever vaccination. TCRdb reprocessed the 5' RACE reads with MiXCR, giving one entry per CDR3 protein. The sample holds some 350,000 distinct CDR3 sequences; 3.5% to 4.5% are singletons and the top ten take more than 20%. The sample in question was PBMCs, obtained 5 days after the yellow fever booster vaccination. The receptors come from a man between 18 and 29 years old who received the YFV17D yellow fever vaccine. CDR3s include the opening cysteine and the closing phenylalanine or tryptophan. Fields, in order: V gene, clone size, J gene, D gene, CDR3 DNA, CDR3 protein. A D gene is named only where the DNA matches it firmly. Some rows have no size entry. The others give once, few or many, or a class for an expanded clone.

TRBV20-1	.	TRBJ2-7	TRBD2	TGCAGTGCTCGGGACTACTCCTACGAGCAGTACTTC	CSARDYSYEQYF
TRBV20-1	few	TRBJ1-6	.	TGCAGTGCTAGCTCCCCGGGGGGTAGTTCACCCCTCCACTTT	CSASSPGGSSPLHF
TRBV5-5	.	TRBJ2-5	TRBD1	TGTGCCAGCAGCCGGGACAGGTCAGGGCCAGGGGAGACCCAGTACTTC	CASSRDRSGPGETQYF
TRBV4-3	few	TRBJ1-1	.	TGCGCCAGCAGCCAAGAGCAGGGGACTGAAGCTTTCTTT	CASSQEQGTEAFF
TRBV7-2	few	TRBJ1-2	TRBD1	TGTGCCAGCACGTTGGACAGGGACCATGGCTACACCTTC	CASTLDRDHGYTF
TRBV7-9	many	TRBJ2-3	.	TGTGCCAGCAGCGGTTACAGGGATTACACAGATACGCAGTATTTT	CASSGYRDYTDTQYF
TRBV20-1	.	TRBJ1-1	.	TGCAGTGCCAAAGGAGAACAGGGAAGGAATGAAGCTTTCTTT	CSAKGEQGRNEAFF
TRBV7-2	.	TRBJ2-5	.	TGTGCCAGCAGCTTGCGTGAGGGCGCGGGACAAATACAGGACCAAGTGACCCAGTACTTC	CASSLREGAGQIQDQVTQYF
TRBV7-2	many	TRBJ2-3	.	TGTGCCAGCAGCTTAGTAGTGTTCGGCACAGATACGCAGTATTTT	CASSLVVFGTDTQYF
TRBV7-2	few	TRBJ2-1	TRBD2	TGTGCCAGCAGCTCCCTAAGCACTAGCGGGGGAGGCAATGAGCAGTTCTTC	CASSSLSTSGGGNEQFF
TRBV20-1	.	TRBJ2-1	.	TGCAGTGCTAGAGAACTAGCCCAAGCCTACAATGAGCAGTTCTTC	CSARELAQAYNEQFF
TRBV20-1	few	TRBJ1-1	.	TGCAGTGCTAGAGAAGGAAGAAACACTGAAGCTTTCTTT	CSAREGRNTEAFF
TRBV18	.	TRBJ2-7	.	TGTGCCAGCTCACCCATCGTAGGATCGGGGCATGAGCAGTACTTC	CASSPIVGSGHEQYF
TRBV20-1	.	TRBJ2-1	TRBD2	TGCAGTGCTAGACCACCGGGACTAGCGGAGCACAATGAGCAGTTCTTC	CSARPPGLAEHNEQFF
TRBV7-3	many	TRBJ1-1	.	TGTGCCAGCAGTCTAACAGGGACTGAAGCTTTCTTT	CASSLTGTEAFF
TRBV20-1	many	TRBJ1-2	TRBD1	TGCAGTGCTAGCCGACAGGGGGGTGGCTACACCTTC	CSASRQGGGYTF
TRBV6-5	few	TRBJ1-1	.	TGTGCCAGCAGTTATTTGGGGCAGGTAAAAGCTTTCTTT	CASSYLGQVKAFF
TRBV20-1	many	TRBJ1-1	.	TGCAGTGCTAAAACAGGGCCCGGTCGAGCTTTCTTT	CSAKTGPGRAFF
TRBV7-2	many	TRBJ2-3	.	TGTGCCAGCAGTCCCGGATCCACAGATACGCAGTATTTT	CASSPGSTDTQYF
TRBV7-9	.	TRBJ1-4	TRBD1	TGTGCCAGCAGCTCCACGACAGGGTCGGTTTATGAAAAACTGTTTTTT	CASSSTTGSVYEKLFF
TRBV20-1	many	TRBJ1-1	.	TGCAGTGCAAAGAAGGGGTCTCGGTTTGAAGCTTTCTTT	CSAKKGSRFEAFF
TRBV18	many	TRBJ2-1	.	TGTGCCAGCTCACCAGCTGGGGACAATGAGCAGTTCTTC	CASSPAGDNEQFF
TRBV5-1	many	TRBJ2-1	TRBD1	TGCGCCAGCAGCTTGGACCGGTGGCAGGGGGCGAATGAGCAGTTCTTC	CASSLDRWQGANEQFF
TRBV5-1	many	TRBJ1-5	.	TGCGCCAGCAGCCCGGAGGGTACCCAGCCCCAGCATTTT	CASSPEGTQPQHF
TRBV29-1	many	TRBJ1-2	TRBD1	TGCAGCGTTGAACCCTGGACAGGCTATGGCTACACCTTC	CSVEPWTGYGYTF
TRBV7-8	few	TRBJ2-2	TRBD1	TGTGCCAGCAGCCACCGACAGGGCGGTACCGGGGAGCTGTTTTTT	CASSHRQGGTGELFF
TRBV27	few	TRBJ1-1	.	TGTGCCAGCAGTTGGCTCCCGAACACTGAAGCTTTCTTT	CASSWLPNTEAFF
TRBV6-5	few	TRBJ2-1	TRBD2	TGTGCCAGCAGTTACATCAGCGGGGGCAATGAGCAGTTCTTC	CASSYISGGNEQFF
TRBV5-1	many	TRBJ1-6	.	TGCGCCAGCAGCTTATATAGGACGCCGAGTTCACCCCTCCACTTT	CASSLYRTPSSPLHF
TRBV5-6	.	TRBJ1-5	.	TGTGCCAGCACCTACGGGGGGGGGGCTCAGCCCCAGCATTTT	CASTYGGGAQPQHF
TRBV6-6	few	TRBJ2-4	.	TGTGCCAGCAGTTACTCGACGGTTCCCAAAAACATTCAGTACTTC	CASSYSTVPKNIQYF
TRBV4-3	.	TRBJ1-3	.	TGCGCCAGCAGCCAAGATTGGCAGGGACGGGGAAACACCATATATTTT	CASSQDWQGRGNTIYF
TRBV9	few	TRBJ2-7	TRBD1	TGTGCCAGCAGCGTAGGTTCAGGGGGCTCGCGCGAGCAGTACTTC	CASSVGSGGSREQYF
TRBV5-6	few	TRBJ2-3	.	TGTGCCAGCAGCTTGGCCTCTCTCGCTCCAGATACGCAGTATTTT	CASSLASLAPDTQYF
TRBV3-2	many	TRBJ1-3	.	TGTGCCAGCAGCCAAGAGGGTAGGGGCGCCGAAAACACCATATATTTT	CASSQEGRGAENTIYF
TRBV20-1	.	TRBJ2-3	TRBD2	TGCAGTGCAACAGCTCTCCTTAGCGGGGGGGCCACAGATACGCAGTATTTT	CSATALLSGGATDTQYF
TRBV24-1	.	TRBJ2-5	.	TGTGCCACCAGTGATTTACAGGCACAAGAGACCCAGTACTTC	CATSDLQAQETQYF
TRBV4-1	.	TRBJ1-5	.	TGCGCCAGCAGTCGGAGTATTTTTCAGCCCCAGCATTTT	CASSRSIFQPQHF
TRBV6-5	.	TRBJ1-2	.	TGTGCCAGCAGTTACTCGGGGTTTGGAAACTATGGCTACACCTTC	CASSYSGFGNYGYTF
TRBV4-3	once	TRBJ2-2	.	TGCGCCAGCAGCCGAGCAAATCGCGGGACGGCCCCCGGGGAGCTGTTTTTT	CASSRANRGTAPGELFF
TRBV20-1	few	TRBJ2-7	.	TGCAGTGCTAGAGACGGATACGAGCAGTACTTC	CSARDGYEQYF
TRBV4-3	many	TRBJ2-1	TRBD2	TGCGCCAGCAGCCAAGGTTATAGCGGGGTCTTTGAGCAGTTCTTC	CASSQGYSGVFEQFF
TRBV12-3/TRBV12-4	.	TRBJ2-1	.	TGTGCCAGCAGTTTTCCAGGGGGGCGCGGGTACAATGAGCAGTTCTTC	CASSFPGGRGYNEQFF
TRBV20-1	many	TRBJ2-5	TRBD1	TGCAGTGCTAGAGGGGACAGGGTGGGGGAGACCCAGTACTTC	CSARGDRVGETQYF
TRBV30	few	TRBJ2-3	TRBD2	TGTGCCTGGAGGGCTACTAGCGGGGGGATCACAGATACGCAGTATTTT	CAWRATSGGITDTQYF
TRBV4-3	many	TRBJ2-3	.	TGCGCCAGCAGCCAAGATCCCCGGCCTAGTCTTGGCACAGATACGCAGTATTTT	CASSQDPRPSLGTDTQYF
TRBV7-2	many	TRBJ2-4	TRBD2	TGTGCCAGCAGCAATAGGGATAGCGGGGGTCACATTCAGTACTTC	CASSNRDSGGHIQYF
TRBV5-1	.	TRBJ2-5	.	TGCGCCAGCAGCTGGGGGGGGGGCCTCGGAGAGACCCAGTACTTC	CASSWGGGLGETQYF
TRBV27	many	TRBJ1-4	.	TGTGCCAGCAGTTCACGGGGGTCGGATAATGAAAAACTGTTTTTT	CASSSRGSDNEKLFF
TRBV7-3	few	TRBJ2-3	TRBD2	TGTGCCAGCAGCGCCCGGGGTAGCGGGGCTAGCACAGATACGCAGTATTTT	CASSARGSGASTDTQYF
TRBV3-1	few	TRBJ2-2	.	TGTGCCAGCAGCCAAGTTCCGGGGAACACCGGGGAGCTGTTTTTT	CASSQVPGNTGELFF
TRBV5-6	.	TRBJ1-1	TRBD1	TGTGCCAGCAGCTTAGATCTACAGGGGAAGGGGGCTTTCTTT	CASSLDLQGKGAFF
TRBV3-1	few	TRBJ2-3	TRBD1	TGTGCCAGCAGCCTCGGACAGGGCTTGGATACGCAGTATTTT	CASSLGQGLDTQYF
TRBV3-1	many	TRBJ1-1	.	TGTGCCAGCAGCCATTCAGGATCCACTGAAGCTTTCTTT	CASSHSGSTEAFF
TRBV6-6	.	TRBJ2-3	.	TGTGCCAGCACTCCCCCCGGGGGCACAGATACGCAGTATTTT	CASTPPGGTDTQYF